This T cell receptor (beta chain) was found in a study of blood T cell repertoires in COVID-19. Turning to the study itself: The United States, Italy and Spain provided the acute and convalescent COVID-19 samples. From T cells, B-cell-depleted T cells, or PBMCs came the material, which was cDNA or gDNA.

As processed by the authors: The assay estimated nucleated cells by amplifying reference gene primers. TCRdb's table, derived via immunoSEQ multiplex PCR, lists solely in-frame clones and lacks some. V, J and clone size are taken as reported in that table, and D and trimming were inferred from the DNA itself. Of 65,000 to 95,000 clones in the sample, roughly nine tenths were seen once. V lost 5 bases and J lost 3; bases outside the gene matches: 7. The CDR3 loop spans 15 amino acids. The germline V gene encodes CDR1 MNHNY and CDR2 SVGAGI (reference sequence). V is TRBV6-6 and J is TRBJ1-2, with 9 positions matching TRBD1. The material sequenced was peripheral blood. The sequence was collected from a man older than 75 with acute or convalescent COVID-19. The CDR3 region has the DNA TGTGCCAGCAGTCTACCCGACAGGGGGGACTATGGCTACACCTTC. Protein sequence: CASSLPDRGDYGYTF.